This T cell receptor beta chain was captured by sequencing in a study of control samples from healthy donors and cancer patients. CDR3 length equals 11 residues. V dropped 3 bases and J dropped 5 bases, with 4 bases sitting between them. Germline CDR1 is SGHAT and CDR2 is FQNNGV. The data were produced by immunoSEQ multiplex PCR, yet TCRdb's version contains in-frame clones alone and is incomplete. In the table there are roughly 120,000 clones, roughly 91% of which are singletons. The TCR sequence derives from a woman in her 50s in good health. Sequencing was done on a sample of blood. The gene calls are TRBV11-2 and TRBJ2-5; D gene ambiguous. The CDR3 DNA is TGTGCCAGCAGCTTGGCGGAGACCCAGTACTTC. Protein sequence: CASSLAETQYF.